One sample yielded the 7 T cell receptor beta chains listed below, sequenced in a study of cytomegalovirus exposure and HLA in healthy donors. PCR primers comprised 60 Vbeta and 13 Jbeta primers. Libraries were prepared by immunoSEQ multiplex PCR; TCRdb keeps only in-frame clonotypes and omits some of them. Among some 180,000 clones listed, roughly four fifths were seen once. Sequenced: PBMCs. The receptors shown here come from a man younger than 35 in good health and CMV-seronegative.

The chain joins TRBV5-4 to TRBJ2-2; 11 positions match TRBD2. Per the germline V gene, CDR1 is SGHNT and CDR2 is YYREEE (reference sequence). J gave up 6 bases and V 2 bases, and 9 bases lay outside the gene matches. The CDR3 runs 17 residues. This chain's CDR3 is CASSFSTSGRRSGELFF. The CDR3 bases are TGTGCCAGCAGCTTCTCCACTAGCGGGAGACGGTCCGGGGAGCTGTTTTTT.

The rearrangement joins TRBV29-1 to TRBJ2-5, with D maybe TRBD2 (6 bases). With 7 bases removed from V and 1 base from J, the gap between germline ends came to 16 bases. The CDR3 sequence is 14 residues long. Germline CDR1 and CDR2: SQVTM and ANQGSEA. The chain's CDR3 is CSAGGGLGQETQYF. CDR3 bases: TGCAGCGCCGGTGGGGGGTTGGGCCAAGAGACCCAGTACTTC.

The sample holds a few counts of this clone. The J gene is TRBJ2-1, the V gene TRBV11-2, with 9 bases that match TRBD2. Germline assignment: CDR1 SGHAT and CDR2 FQNNGV. V shed 3 bases and J 10 bases; nucleotides not matched to a gene: 7. CDR3 length: 14 amino acids. This chain's CDR3 is CASSLSLAGLEQFF. The DNA of the CDR3 is TGTGCCAGCAGCTTGTCCCTAGCGGGACTCGAGCAGTTCTTC.

The chain links TRBV28 to TRBJ2-2; D is unclear. Trimming removed 5 bases at V and 6 bases at J, with 7 bases between. CDR3 size: 12 residues. CDR1 and CDR2 (germline): MDHEN, SYDVKM. CDR3 DNA: TGTGCCAGCAGTCCCTCGGCCGGGGAGCTGTTTTTT. Translation gives CASSPSAGELFF.

The V call is TRBV6-5, the J call TRBJ1-1, with D maybe TRBD1 (6 bases). Germline CDR1 is MNHEY and CDR2 is SVGAGI. CDR3 length: 15 residues. The V end was cut by 4 bases, the J end by 2 bases, with 14 bases between. CDR3 residues: CASSFSGAANTEAFF. In nucleotides, the CDR3 is TGTGCCAGCAGTTTCTCGGGGGCGGCAAACACTGAAGCTTTCTTT.

The chain couples TRBV5-6 to TRBJ1-3, with a tentative D call TRBD1 (6 bases). V lost 7 bases, J lost 4 bases, and 15 bases lay in between. This CDR3 contains 14 residues. Germline CDR1 and CDR2: SGHDT and YYEEEE. Written as DNA, the CDR3 is TGTGCCAGCTCAGGGGTGGATCACGGAAACACCATATATTTT. This gives the protein CASSGVDHGNTIYF. Supplemented by reference TRBV5-6 and TRBJ1-3, the full variable domain reads DAGVTQSPTHLIKTRGQQVTLRCSPKSGHDTVSWYQQALGQGPQFIFQYYEEEERQRGNFPDRFSGHQFPNYSSELNVNALLLGDSALYLCASSGVDHGNTIYFGEGSWLTVV.

The CDR3: CASSLTTGYMNTEAFF. In nucleotides, the CDR3 is TGTGCCAGCAGCCTAACGACAGGTTACATGAACACTGAAGCTTTCTTT. This chain uses TRBV28 with TRBJ1-1; D is possibly TRBD1 (6 bases). CDR1 and CDR2 (germline): MDHEN, SYDVKM. The CDR3 has 16 residues. Trimming left V 6 bases short and J 0 bases short, with 17 bases between.